Presented here are 26 T cell receptor beta chains from one specimen sequenced in a study of blood T cell repertoires in COVID-19. This table comes from immunoSEQ multiplex PCR, and its TCRdb copy is limited to in-frame clones, with some not included. There are roughly 160,000 clones in the sample; roughly 90% occur only once, and almost 5% lies in the top ten. The material sequenced was peripheral blood. These receptors were taken from a man aged 18 to 30 with COVID-19, enrolled during active disease.

The chain employs TRBV7-6 and TRBJ1-4; the match to TRBD1 covers 7 bases. The CDR3 contains 15 residues. Germline V gives CDR1 SGHVS, CDR2 FNYEAQ. V dropped 4 bases and J dropped 6; count of bases not matched to a gene: 8. The DNA for the CDR3 is TGTGCCAGCAGCTCAACAGGGGTGTTCGATGAAAAACTGTTTTTT. Translation: CASSSTGVFDEKLFF.

The V gene is TRBV7-9, the J gene TRBJ2-6; D remains unclear. The ends were cut back, 4 bases at V and 1 base at J, with 14 bases in the middle. The CDR3 is 17 amino acids. Germline CDR1 SEHNR, CDR2 FQNEAQ (reference sequence). The CDR3 region has the DNA TGTGCCAGCAGCTCGGTACAGTTAACTTCTGGGGCCAACGTCCTGACTTTC. It yields the protein CASSSVQLTSGANVLTF.

This CDR3 reads CASSITPGLGPDTQYF. In nucleotides, the CDR3 is TGTGCCAGTAGTATAACCCCAGGGCTGGGTCCAGATACGCAGTATTTT. The chain is built from TRBV19 and TRBJ2-3, with a weak D call TRBD1 (5 bases). The CDR3 is made up of 16 amino acids. Germline V lookup: CDR1 LNHDA, CDR2 SQIVND (reference sequence). V was shortened by 2 bases and J by 4 bases, with 16 bases between the two germline ends. Filled out from reference TRBV19 and TRBJ2-3, the complete variable domain reads DGGITQSPKYLFRKEGQNVTLSCEQNLNHDAMYWYRQDPGQGLRLIYYSQIVNDFQKGDIAEGYSVSREKKESFPLTVTSAQKNPTAFYLCASSITPGLGPDTQYFGPGTRLTVL.

The chain links TRBV28 to TRBJ2-5; the D gene is possibly TRBD1 (5 bases). V lost 7 bases to trimming and J lost 1 base, with 13 bases between them. Germline assignment: CDR1 MDHEN and CDR2 SYDVKM. The CDR3 has 14 amino acids. The CDR3 DNA follows: TGTGCCAGCACCTCCCGGACATTCCAAGAGACCCAGTACTTC. It translates to CASTSRTFQETQYF.

This chain joins TRBV30 and TRBJ1-5; D might be TRBD1 (6 bases). V was pared by 2 bases and J by 2 bases, with 7 bases between. The CDR3 spans 13 residues. Germline CDR1 is GTSNPN and CDR2 is SVGIG (reference sequence). The CDR3: CAWSPGGNQPQHF. The CDR3 bases are TGTGCCTGGAGTCCAGGGGGCAATCAGCCCCAGCATTTT.

This clone was seen a single time. V gene TRBV19 combines with J gene TRBJ2-1; maybe TRBD1 (6 bases). The CDR3 has 15 residues. V was trimmed by 4 bases and J by 3 bases, leaving 13 bases between them. Per germline, CDR1 LNHDA and CDR2 SQIVND (reference sequence). CDR3 DNA sequence: TGTGCCAGTAGTAAACAGGGTAACGGCTACAATGAGCAGTTCTTC. Encoded protein: CASSKQGNGYNEQFF.

The chain is built from TRBV14 and TRBJ2-1; D may be TRBD1 (7 bases). Germline-derived CDR1 and CDR2 are SGHDN and FVKESK. The V end lost 2 bases, the J end lost 9 bases, and 17 bases lay between the germline ends. This CDR3 region has 15 residues. The CDR3 bases are TGTGCCAGCAGCCAATCCCAGGGGGTGGGAGGTGAGCAGTTCTTC. Protein: CASSQSQGVGGEQFF.

In its sample, this clone was seen once. The genes are TRBV28 and TRBJ1-5; maybe TRBD1 (5 bases). The CDR3 is 15 amino acids. V was shortened by 3 bases and J by 0 bases, with 9 bases between the two germline ends. Germline assignment: CDR1 MDHEN and CDR2 SYDVKM. CDR3: CASSFSGNSNQPQHF. The CDR3 DNA sequence: TGTGCCAGCAGTTTCTCAGGGAATAGCAATCAGCCCCAGCATTTT.

This chain uses TRBV9 with TRBJ1-2, with 8 bases matching TRBD1. The V gene end was trimmed by 3 bases and the J gene end by 2 bases; junction bases not matched to a gene: 3. CDR1 and CDR2 from the germline V gene are SGDLS and YYNGEE. The CDR3 extends over 14 amino acids. This chain's CDR3 is CASSATGVNYGYTF. In DNA form, the CDR3 reads TGTGCCAGCAGCGCGACAGGGGTAAACTATGGCTACACCTTC.

The J gene is TRBJ1-2, the V gene TRBV10-3; TRBD1 matches 9 bases. This CDR3 is built from 13 residues. The germline CDR1 and CDR2 sequences are ENHRY and SYGVKD. Trimming removed 6 bases from V and 1 base from J; junction bases left unmatched: 0. The CDR3, as DNA: TGTGCCATCAGGGACAGGGGTAACTATGGCTACACCTTC. Its protein product is CAIRDRGNYGYTF.

The V gene is TRBV19, the J gene TRBJ1-3; D gene uncertain. Trimming took off 1 base at V and 0 bases at J, with 7 bases between the two ends. Germline V gene lookup returns CDR1 LNHDA and CDR2 SQIVND (reference sequence). The CDR3 totals 15 residues. The CDR3 DNA reads as TGTGCCAGTAGTATAGCCCGCTACTCTGGAAACACCATATATTTT. Translated: CASSIARYSGNTIYF.

V usage is TRBV27 and J usage is TRBJ1-1, with D tentatively TRBD1 (5 bases). The CDR3 loop spans 14 amino acids. The germline V gene encodes CDR1 MNHEY and CDR2 SMNVEV (reference sequence). Trimming removed 2 bases at V and 8 bases at J, with 15 bases between. The CDR3 DNA follows: TGTGCCAGCAGTTTAGTGGGGGGTAACGGGGAAGCTTTCTTT. Amino acid sequence: CASSLVGGNGEAFF.

This chain links TRBV9 with TRBJ2-1, with 7 nucleotides matching TRBD2. Germline V lookup: CDR1 SGDLS, CDR2 YYNGEE. The CDR3 consists of 14 residues. Trimming at V came to 1 base and at J to 4 bases, leaving 2 bases not matched to a gene. This CDR3 reads CASSVTSEYNEQFF. The CDR3 DNA follows: TGTGCCAGCAGCGTAACTAGCGAGTACAATGAGCAGTTCTTC.

The chain couples TRBV9 to TRBJ1-2; 11 positions match TRBD1. There are 12 residues in the CDR3. The V gene end was trimmed by 3 bases and the J gene end by 13 bases; junction bases not matched to a gene: 5. Germline V lookup: CDR1 SGDLS, CDR2 YYNGEE. This chain's CDR3 is CASSAGQGAGTF. CDR3 DNA: TGTGCCAGCAGCGCAGGACAGGGGGCTGGCACCTTC.

This clone was observed a handful of times. This chain links TRBV4-3 with TRBJ2-7; D is ambiguous. Deletions cut 4 bases from V and 0 bases from J, with 10 bases between. This CDR3 has 14 residues. The germline V gene encodes CDR1 LGHNA and CDR2 YSLEER. CDR3 loop: CASSLNSYSYEQYF. The CDR3 bases are TGCGCCAGCAGCCTCAACAGTTACTCCTACGAGCAGTACTTC.

The chain links TRBV28 to TRBJ2-1, with a possible D match to TRBD2 (7 bases). Germline V CDR1 and CDR2: MDHEN, SYDVKM. The V gene lost 5 bases and the J gene lost 10 bases, with 24 bases spanning the gap. The CDR3 is 16 residues long. The CDR3 DNA is TGTGCCAGCAGTACTCGATTCGGGGGGCCCGGGGGAGAGCAGTTCTTC. It codes for CASSTRFGGPGGEQFF. The full variable domain, rest sourced from reference TRBV28 and TRBJ2-1, is DVKVTQSSRYLVKRTGEKVFLECVQDMDHENMFWYRQDPGLGLRLIYFSYDVKMKEKGDIPEGYSVSREKKERFSLILESASTNQTSMYLCASSTRFGGPGGEQFFGPGTRLTVL.

This clone was counted only a few times. The chain carries TRBV15 and TRBJ2-7, with unresolved D. V was cut by 0 bases and J by 3 bases, with 12 bases left in between. CDR3 length equals 15 residues. From germline, CDR1 is LNHNV and CDR2 YYDKDF (reference sequence). The CDR3 coding sequence is TGTGCCACCAGCAGAGACCTGATCAGTCTCTACGAGCAGTACTTC. Its translation: CATSRDLISLYEQYF.

The gene calls are TRBV30 and TRBJ1-1, with D tentatively TRBD1 (5 bases). Trimming took 0 bases from V and 11 from J, leaving 10 bases between them. The CDR3 spans 11 residues. Germline CDR1 is GTSNPN and CDR2 is SVGIG (reference sequence). The CDR3 reads CAWSVSGDAFF. CDR3 DNA: TGTGCCTGGAGTGTGTCGGGGGACGCTTTCTTT.

This clone is a singleton in its sample. The DNA of the CDR3 is TGTGCCAGCAGCCAAACACTAGCAGGGAAATGGAATGAGCAGTTCTTC. Amino acids: CASSQTLAGKWNEQFF. This rearrangement joins TRBV4-2 to TRBJ2-1; D is perhaps TRBD2 (6 bases). The V end lost 2 bases, the J end lost 7 bases, and 18 bases lay between the germline ends. Looked up from germline, CDR1 is LGHNA and CDR2 is YNFKEQ. This CDR3 region has 16 residues.

V and J are TRBV5-4 and TRBJ2-5; 10 bases align to TRBD2. The trim removed 6 bases at V and 2 bases at J, leaving 10 bases unmatched. The CDR3 extends over 16 amino acids. Germline CDR1 reads SGHNT; CDR2 reads YYREEE (reference sequence). The CDR3 spells CASTPRGSGGQETQYF. CDR3 coding DNA: TGTGCCAGCACCCCTAGGGGTAGCGGGGGGCAAGAGACCCAGTACTTC.

Comments on this clone: The sample has other DNA sequences that encode this CDR3 too. V usage is TRBV27 and J usage is TRBJ1-4; tentatively, D is TRBD1 (5 bases). The germline CDR1 and CDR2 sequences are MNHEY and SMNVEV (reference sequence). The CDR3 is made up of 13 amino acids. V was clipped by 8 bases and J by 8 bases, with 15 bases between them. The CDR3 reads CASRGGGNEKLFF. The CDR3 coding sequence is TGTGCCAGCCGGGGGGGAGGCAACGAAAAACTGTTTTTT. The variable domain in full, with the rest retrieved from reference TRBV27 and TRBJ1-4, is EAQVTQNPRYLITVTGKKLTVTCSQNMNHEYMSWYRQDPGLGLRQIYYSMNVEVTDKGDVPEGYKVSRKEKRNFPLILESPSPNQTSLYFCASRGGGNEKLFFGSGTQLSVL.

The V and J genes are TRBV12-3 or TRBV12-4 and TRBJ1-6, with D hard to call. This CDR3 has 11 residues. Between the trimmed V and J ends, which lost 6 bases and 6 bases, there was a span of 3 bases. The CDR3 nucleotides are TGTGCCAGCAGCCTTAATTCACCCCTCCACTTT. It specifies CASSLNSPLHF.

CDR3 amino acids: CASSPRQGADEQYF. CDR3 nucleotide sequence: TGTGCCAGCAGCCCCCGACAGGGGGCGGACGAGCAGTACTTC. This chain connects TRBV7-9 to TRBJ2-7, with 10 positions matching TRBD1. This CDR3 has 14 amino acids. The ends lost 5 bases at V and 5 bases at J; junction bases unmatched: 6. Per the germline V gene, CDR1 is SEHNR and CDR2 is FQNEAQ (reference sequence).

The chain employs TRBV10-3 and TRBJ2-2; 9 bases are a match to TRBD1. The CDR3 is 17 amino acids. Per germline, CDR1 ENHRY and CDR2 SYGVKD. V gave up 6 bases and J gave up 6 bases; unmatched junction bases: 14. The CDR3 reads CAISWGQGRQESGELFF. CDR3 DNA sequence: TGTGCCATCAGCTGGGGACAGGGCAGACAAGAATCCGGGGAGCTGTTTTTT.

This clone was seen a single time. V is TRBV24-1 and J is TRBJ2-7; TRBD1 agrees at 12 bases. V trimming: 1 base; J trimming: 9 bases; junction bases outside the gene matches: 12. The germline CDR1 and CDR2 sequences are KGHDR and SFDVKD. This CDR3 spans 17 amino acids. The CDR3 protein is CATSDFEGDRGHLRQYF. The CDR3 nucleotides read TGTGCCACCAGTGATTTTGAGGGGGACAGGGGGCATTTGAGGCAGTACTTC.

The rearrangement uses TRBV4-3 and TRBJ2-7, with 8 bases identical to TRBD2. CDR3 length: 13 amino acids. J lost 1 base, V lost 4 bases, and 0 bases had no gene match. Germline V CDR1 and CDR2: LGHNA, YSLEER. CDR3 sequence (DNA): TGCGCCAGCAGCCCTAGCGGGTCCTACGAGCAGTACTTC. Encoded protein: CASSPSGSYEQYF.